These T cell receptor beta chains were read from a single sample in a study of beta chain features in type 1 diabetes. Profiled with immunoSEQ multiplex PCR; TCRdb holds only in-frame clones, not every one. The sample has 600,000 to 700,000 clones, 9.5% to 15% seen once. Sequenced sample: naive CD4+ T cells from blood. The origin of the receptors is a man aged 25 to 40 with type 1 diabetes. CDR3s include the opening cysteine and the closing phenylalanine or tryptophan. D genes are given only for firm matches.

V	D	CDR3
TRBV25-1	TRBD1	CASSAGTGRGQYF
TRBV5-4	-	CASSSRDLNTEAFF
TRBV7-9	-	CASSSGLREQYF
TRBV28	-	CASSLTGPYEQYF
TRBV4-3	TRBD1	CASSQEHRGENIQYF
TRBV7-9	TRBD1	CASSLTGQGAGGNEQFF
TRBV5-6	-	CASGNRDYNSPLHF
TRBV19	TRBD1	CASTPTGGGQPQHF
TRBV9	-	CASSVGVAYGYTF
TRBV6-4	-	CASSLQRGNQPQHF
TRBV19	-	CASTIGGNQPQHF
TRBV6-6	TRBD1	CASSYPGQANTGELFF
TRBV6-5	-	CASSLGGLSYNEQFF
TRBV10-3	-	CATGSELPSEQFF
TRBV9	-	CASSPQTVSYEQYF
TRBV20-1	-	CSAREDGEVYF
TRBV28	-	CASSLRAEGTDTQYF
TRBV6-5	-	CASSYQRQPRETQYF
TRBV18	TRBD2	CASSPRGNGGKSETQYF
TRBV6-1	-	CASSERVGDTQYF
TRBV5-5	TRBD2	CASSLVLAGETDTQYF
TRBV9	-	CASSLRDNSYNEQFF
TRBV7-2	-	CASSKTSQGHGNSPLHF
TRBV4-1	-	CASSQDPSPTDRLQETQYF
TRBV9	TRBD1	CASSTGTGANEKLFF
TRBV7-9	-	CASSISRPQSYNEQFF
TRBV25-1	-	CASSANRGTGNSPLHF
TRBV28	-	CASSLPGARNTIYF
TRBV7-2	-	CASSLGWNTEAFF
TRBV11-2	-	CASSLGQATDTQYF
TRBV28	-	CASSLTGISYNEQFF
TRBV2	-	CASRGYGGTPLHF
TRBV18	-	CASSPQSTGGEKLFF
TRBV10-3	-	CAISGVSGGISGSPLHF
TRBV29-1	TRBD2	CSVRPGLAGGYNEQFF
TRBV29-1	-	CSVCRDSGSNEQFF
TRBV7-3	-	CASSRSSRDEQYF
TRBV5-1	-	CASSTTIQGGYTF
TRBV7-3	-	CASSAFSSTGGTDTQYF
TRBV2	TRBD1	CASSEQGAHEAFF
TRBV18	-	CASSPGGAQETQYF
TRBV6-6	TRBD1	CASSSGTGVTGELFF
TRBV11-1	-	CASSPRGSETQYF
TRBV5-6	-	CASTFNRPSYGYTF
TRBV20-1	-	CSVGTANIQYF
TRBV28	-	CASSLTTGGYTF
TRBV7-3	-	CASSLRGNTEAFF
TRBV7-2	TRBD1	CASSLNRGGTGTNEQYF
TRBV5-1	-	CASSLGQPNSNEQFF
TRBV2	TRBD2	CATTKFSGGNTGELFF
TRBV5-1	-	CASSLGTSSNQPQHF
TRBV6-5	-	CASRHSGTRKNIQYF
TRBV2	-	CASSEGLRLAKNIQYF
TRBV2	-	CASSAFSNEQFF
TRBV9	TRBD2	CASSARLTSGVYNEQFF
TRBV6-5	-	CASSYSGTGDIF
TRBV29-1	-	CSVDRVGSYEQYF
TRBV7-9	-	CASSSGNYGYTF
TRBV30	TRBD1	CAWSNSPGQSTDTQYF